The T cell receptor beta chain described here comes from a study of a mutant IDH1 vaccine in newly diagnosed glioma. The data were produced by immunoSEQ multiplex PCR, yet TCRdb's version contains in-frame clones alone and is incomplete. The sample has 40,000 to 60,000 clones; roughly 78% are singletons. As for time point: week 5, during vaccination. Every vaccine dose comprised 300 ug of mutant IDH1 20-mer peptide plus topical imiquimod. Germline V gene sequence: CDR1 MNHEY, CDR2 SVGAGI. The V and J ends lost 4 bases and 3 bases, in that order; junction bases with no gene match: 8. CDR3 length equals 15 residues. On this clone itself: Its target is not known.

This sequence joins TRBV6-5 and TRBJ2-7, with 8 bases lining up with TRBD2. Source: PBMCs, taken from a glioma patient whose treatment included an IDH1 peptide vaccine. The receptor's source is a woman aged 35 to 49 with glioma. CDR3 sequence: CASSLAGSSYYEQYF. For the CDR3, the DNA is TGTGCCAGCAGTTTAGCGGGGTCCTCCTACTACGAGCAGTACTTC.